These T cell receptor beta chains were read from a single sample in a study of T cell responses to AZD1222 COVID-19 vaccine. The method was immunoSEQ multiplex PCR; TCRdb's version includes in-frame clones alone and lacks a portion of them. Here the sample spans 100,000 to 150,000 clones, under 95% being singletons. Source: peripheral blood, taken 28 days after the second AZD1222 dose. The source is an adult who received the AZD1222 COVID-19 vaccine. Both conserved end residues are part of each CDR3. The order of the fields is clone size, J gene, D gene, V gene, CDR3 DNA, CDR3 protein. The D gene is left open where the match is weak. Some rows have no size entry. The others give once, few or many, or a class for an expanded clone.

clone_size: NA; j_call: TRBJ2-7; d_call: NA; v_call: TRBV4-1; cdr3_nt: TGCGCCAGCAGCCAAGGAGAGGGAACCTTTTACGAGCAGTACTTC; cdr3_aa: CASSQGEGTFYEQYF
clone_size: NA; j_call: TRBJ1-2; d_call: NA; v_call: TRBV14; cdr3_nt: TGTGCCAGCAGCCTCGGACCTTATGGCTACACCTTC; cdr3_aa: CASSLGPYGYTF
clone_size: NA; j_call: TRBJ2-7; d_call: NA; v_call: TRBV7-9; cdr3_nt: TGTGCCAGCAGCTTAAGAGCTGGCTACGAGCAGTACTTC; cdr3_aa: CASSLRAGYEQYF
clone_size: NA; j_call: TRBJ2-1; d_call: TRBD2; v_call: TRBV6-5; cdr3_nt: TGTGCCAGCACCGCCCAGCGGGGCTACAATGAGCAGTTCTTC; cdr3_aa: CASTAQRGYNEQFF
clone_size: NA; j_call: TRBJ2-5; d_call: NA; v_call: TRBV11-2; cdr3_nt: TGTGCCAGCAGCTTAGGTATGGGAGAGACCCAGTACTTC; cdr3_aa: CASSLGMGETQYF
clone_size: NA; j_call: TRBJ2-1; d_call: NA; v_call: TRBV5-4; cdr3_nt: TGTGCCAGCAGCCCACGACATGTATCCTACAATGAGCAGTTCTTC; cdr3_aa: CASSPRHVSYNEQFF
clone_size: once; j_call: TRBJ2-7; d_call: NA; v_call: TRBV6-5; cdr3_nt: TGTGCCAGCACTAGGGACCCGAGCTCCTACGAGCAGTACTTC; cdr3_aa: CASTRDPSSYEQYF
clone_size: NA; j_call: TRBJ1-1; d_call: TRBD1; v_call: TRBV19; cdr3_nt: TGTGCCAGTAGTACCGGGACAGGGGTTCGTGACACTGAAGCTTTCTTT; cdr3_aa: CASSTGTGVRDTEAFF
clone_size: NA; j_call: TRBJ2-3; d_call: NA; v_call: TRBV4-3; cdr3_nt: TGCGCCAGCAGCCGAGGAGGTGGTAGCACAGATACGCAGTATTTT; cdr3_aa: CASSRGGGSTDTQYF
clone_size: NA; j_call: TRBJ2-3; d_call: TRBD2; v_call: TRBV10-3; cdr3_nt: TGTGCCATCAGTGGTATAGCGGGGGGACTTACAGATACGCAGTATTTT; cdr3_aa: CAISGIAGGLTDTQYF
clone_size: NA; j_call: TRBJ1-1; d_call: TRBD1; v_call: TRBV12-3/TRBV12-4; cdr3_nt: TGTGCCAGCAGTTTTAGGCAGGGGGCTGAAGCTTTCTTT; cdr3_aa: CASSFRQGAEAFF
clone_size: NA; j_call: TRBJ2-7; d_call: NA; v_call: TRBV29-1; cdr3_nt: TGCAGCGTTAGGACAGCAAGCTTCTCCTACGAGCAGTACTTC; cdr3_aa: CSVRTASFSYEQYF
clone_size: NA; j_call: TRBJ1-1; d_call: TRBD1; v_call: TRBV6-2/TRBV6-3; cdr3_nt: TGTGCCAGCAGTTACATACTGGGACAGGGAATGGGGAACACTGAAGCTTTCTTT; cdr3_aa: CASSYILGQGMGNTEAFF
clone_size: NA; j_call: TRBJ1-2; d_call: NA; v_call: TRBV11-2; cdr3_nt: TGTGCCAGCAGCTTATTGGGCGGGGGTGTCCGTGGCTACACCTTC; cdr3_aa: CASSLLGGGVRGYTF
clone_size: NA; j_call: TRBJ2-1; d_call: TRBD2; v_call: TRBV5-1; cdr3_nt: TGCGCCAGCAGCTTGGTACCTAGCGGGGCGGGTAGAGAGCAGTTCTTC; cdr3_aa: CASSLVPSGAGREQFF
clone_size: few; j_call: TRBJ1-2; d_call: NA; v_call: TRBV4-1; cdr3_nt: TGCGCCAGCAGCCAAGTGATGACAGCTACTAACTATGGCTACACCTTC; cdr3_aa: CASSQVMTATNYGYTF
clone_size: NA; j_call: TRBJ2-3; d_call: NA; v_call: TRBV19; cdr3_nt: TGTGCCAGTAGTACCCAGGGGGGAGATACGCAGTATTTT; cdr3_aa: CASSTQGGDTQYF
clone_size: large; j_call: TRBJ2-5; d_call: NA; v_call: TRBV7-9; cdr3_nt: TGTGCCAGCAGCTTAAATAGCGTCGAGACCCAGTACTTC; cdr3_aa: CASSLNSVETQYF
clone_size: NA; j_call: TRBJ2-1; d_call: TRBD2; v_call: TRBV6-1; cdr3_nt: TGTGCCAGCGGGAGGGGCGGGGGGAGTAATGAGCAGTTCTTC; cdr3_aa: CASGRGGGSNEQFF
clone_size: NA; j_call: TRBJ1-1; d_call: TRBD1; v_call: TRBV6-5; cdr3_nt: TGTGTACCCGGACAGGGGCTCGAAGCTTTCTTT; cdr3_aa: CVPGQGLEAFF
clone_size: once; j_call: TRBJ2-7; d_call: NA; v_call: TRBV5-1; cdr3_nt: TGCGCCAGCAGTTCTAGCTCCTACGAGCAGTACTTC; cdr3_aa: CASSSSSYEQYF
clone_size: NA; j_call: TRBJ2-1; d_call: TRBD2; v_call: TRBV5-5; cdr3_nt: TGTGCCAGCAGCCACTTCGGGACTACGAGCTCCTACAATGAGCAGTTCTTC; cdr3_aa: CASSHFGTTSSYNEQFF
clone_size: NA; j_call: TRBJ1-2; d_call: TRBD1; v_call: TRBV7-3; cdr3_nt: TGTGCCAGCAGCTCAGACAGGGGGCATGGCTACACCTTC; cdr3_aa: CASSSDRGHGYTF
clone_size: NA; j_call: TRBJ2-6; d_call: TRBD1; v_call: TRBV6-6; cdr3_nt: TGTGCCAGCAGACGGGACAGATCTGGGGCCAACGTCCTGACTTTC; cdr3_aa: CASRRDRSGANVLTF
clone_size: NA; j_call: TRBJ1-2; d_call: NA; v_call: TRBV7-2; cdr3_nt: TGTGCCAGCAGCTTAGCAAGACAGAACTATGGCTACACCTTC; cdr3_aa: CASSLARQNYGYTF
clone_size: NA; j_call: TRBJ2-1; d_call: NA; v_call: TRBV5-4; cdr3_nt: TGTGCCAGCAACTTTAGGGATTTGAGCTCCTACAATGAGCAGTTCTTC; cdr3_aa: CASNFRDLSSYNEQFF
clone_size: NA; j_call: TRBJ2-7; d_call: NA; v_call: TRBV28; cdr3_nt: TGTGCCAGCAGTTTACATTTTGGGGCGGGTGGATACGAGCAGTACTTC; cdr3_aa: CASSLHFGAGGYEQYF
clone_size: NA; j_call: TRBJ1-5; d_call: TRBD1; v_call: TRBV7-2; cdr3_nt: TGTGCCAGCAGCCCTGGACAGGGTAATCGGCCCCAGCATTTT; cdr3_aa: CASSPGQGNRPQHF
clone_size: NA; j_call: TRBJ1-3; d_call: TRBD1; v_call: TRBV5-4; cdr3_nt: TGTGCCAGCAGCTTGGACAGGGGGGGCACCATATATTTT; cdr3_aa: CASSLDRGGTIYF
clone_size: NA; j_call: TRBJ2-1; d_call: NA; v_call: TRBV25-1; cdr3_nt: TGTGCCAGCAGTGACGGGACCACACCGTTCTTC; cdr3_aa: CASSDGTTPFF
clone_size: NA; j_call: TRBJ1-4; d_call: NA; v_call: TRBV6-2/TRBV6-3; cdr3_nt: TGTGCCAGCAGTTACTCGGACAGCTCAACTAATGAAAAACTGTTTTTT; cdr3_aa: CASSYSDSSTNEKLFF
clone_size: NA; j_call: TRBJ1-1; d_call: NA; v_call: TRBV12-3/TRBV12-4; cdr3_nt: TGTGCCAGCAGCCCCCCTGTCGGGACTGAAGCTTTCTTT; cdr3_aa: CASSPPVGTEAFF
clone_size: NA; j_call: TRBJ2-3; d_call: NA; v_call: TRBV7-5; cdr3_nt: TGTGCCATTTCGGGAGGGGGCTTCCCCAAAGATACGCAGTATTTT; cdr3_aa: CAISGGGFPKDTQYF
clone_size: NA; j_call: TRBJ1-3; d_call: NA; v_call: TRBV9; cdr3_nt: TGTGCCAGCAGCGTGCGCGGACAGCAAAACACCATATATTTT; cdr3_aa: CASSVRGQQNTIYF
clone_size: NA; j_call: TRBJ2-3; d_call: NA; v_call: TRBV6-2/TRBV6-3; cdr3_nt: TGTGCCAGCAGTCGACTGGGAGGCGCCAGCACAGATACGCAGTATTTT; cdr3_aa: CASSRLGGASTDTQYF
clone_size: NA; j_call: TRBJ2-3; d_call: NA; v_call: TRBV2; cdr3_nt: TGTGCCAGCAGTCCGCTTAGTAGATCTAGCACAGATACGCAGTATTTT; cdr3_aa: CASSPLSRSSTDTQYF
clone_size: NA; j_call: TRBJ1-3; d_call: NA; v_call: TRBV18; cdr3_nt: TGTGCCAGCTCACCCTGGCTTACCGGCTCTGGAAACACCATATATTTT; cdr3_aa: CASSPWLTGSGNTIYF
clone_size: NA; j_call: TRBJ2-4; d_call: NA; v_call: TRBV11-2; cdr3_nt: TGTGCCACTTCCCTTTCCCTCGGAAACATTCAGTACTTC; cdr3_aa: CATSLSLGNIQYF
clone_size: NA; j_call: TRBJ1-1; d_call: NA; v_call: TRBV6-2/TRBV6-3; cdr3_nt: TGTGCCAGCAGTTACCGGCGGGTTCAGGCTGAAGCTTTCTTT; cdr3_aa: CASSYRRVQAEAFF
clone_size: NA; j_call: TRBJ1-6; d_call: NA; v_call: TRBV18; cdr3_nt: TGTGCCAGCTCACCAGGTCAGGGGAATTCACCCCTCCACTTT; cdr3_aa: CASSPGQGNSPLHF
clone_size: NA; j_call: TRBJ2-7; d_call: NA; v_call: TRBV7-8; cdr3_nt: TGTGCCAGCAGCCTCGGGACTCCTGACTACGAGCAGTACTTC; cdr3_aa: CASSLGTPDYEQYF
clone_size: NA; j_call: TRBJ2-3; d_call: NA; v_call: TRBV5-6; cdr3_nt: TGTGCCAGCAGCTTCCCCAGGGGTACGCAGTATTTT; cdr3_aa: CASSFPRGTQYF
clone_size: NA; j_call: TRBJ2-5; d_call: NA; v_call: TRBV6-5; cdr3_nt: TGTGCCAGCAGTTTAGGGGCCAACCAAGAGACCCAGTACTTC; cdr3_aa: CASSLGANQETQYF
clone_size: few; j_call: TRBJ1-2; d_call: NA; v_call: TRBV3-1/TRBV3-2; cdr3_nt: TGTGCCAGCAGTGTCAGGGAAAATGGCTACACCTTC; cdr3_aa: CASSVRENGYTF
clone_size: NA; j_call: TRBJ2-5; d_call: NA; v_call: TRBV30; cdr3_nt: TGTGCCTGGAGTGTACCTGGTGCGGAGACCCAGTACTTC; cdr3_aa: CAWSVPGAETQYF
clone_size: NA; j_call: TRBJ1-2; d_call: TRBD1; v_call: TRBV13; cdr3_nt: TGTGCCAGCAGCTCGGGACAGGGGGGAAACTATGGCTACACCTTC; cdr3_aa: CASSSGQGGNYGYTF